These 18 T cell receptor beta chains were sequenced from one sample in a study of regulatory T cells in long-lasting Graves disease. Time point specified: newly diagnosed GD, antithyroid drugs for less than 3 months. TCR sequences were obtained from RNA taken from PBMCs. The authors built TCR beta libraries using iRepertoire HTBI primers and Arm-PCR of CDR3 regions. TCRdb re-derived calls from the multiplex PCR reads in MiXCR, one entry per CDR3 protein. The profile shows about 220,000 distinct CDR3 sequences, approximately 20% of them singletons. This specimen was peripheral blood mononuclear cells (PBMCs), taken at new diagnosis, from a patient treated with antithyroid drugs. These receptors were taken from a female donor with Graves disease.

As to this clonotype: A far larger clone is one nucleotide away, so this likely arose from a read error. V usage is TRBV3-1 and J usage is TRBJ2-1; D remains unclear. Per the germline V gene, CDR1 is LGHDT and CDR2 is YNNKEL (reference sequence). CDR3 length: 14 amino acids. The CDR3 nucleotides are TGTGCCAGCAGGCCACGGAGCTCCTACAATGAGCACTTCTTC. It codes for CASRPRSSYNEHFF.

The chain employs TRBV18 and TRBJ2-1; 12 positions match TRBD2. This CDR3 has 16 residues. V lost 0 bases to trimming and J lost 9 bases; unmatched junction nucleotides: 6. Looked up from germline, CDR1 is KGHSH and CDR2 is LQKENI. The DNA for the CDR3 is TGTGCCAGCTCACCACCGGGACTAGCGGGCTCTTTTGAGCAGTTCTTC. This encodes CASSPPGLAGSFEQFF.

This clonotype came up many times. J is TRBJ2-1 and V is TRBV19, with TRBD2 as a possible D gene (5 bases). Looked up from germline, CDR1 is LNHDA and CDR2 is SQIVND (reference sequence). The germline V and J ends were trimmed by 5 bases and 8 bases, with 22 bases remaining between them. The CDR3 has 16 residues. The CDR3 bases are TGTGCCAGTAGTCCCTCGACTTACCCGACGCGGGATGAGCAGTTCTTC. Amino acids: CASSPSTYPTRDEQFF.

This clonotype came up many times. This chain links TRBV27 with TRBJ2-1, with D perhaps matching TRBD2 (6 bases). CDR3 size: 17 residues. V was pared by 7 bases and J by 0 bases, with 19 bases between. CDR1 is MNHEY, CDR2 SMNVEV, per germline (reference sequence). This CDR3 is CASTPMGGRSSYNEQFF. CDR3 coding DNA: TGTGCCAGCACCCCTATGGGGGGAAGAAGCTCCTACAATGAGCAGTTCTTC.

This clonotype showed up many times. J is TRBJ1-1 and V is TRBV27; 8 bases fit TRBD1. V trimming: 6 bases; J trimming: 3 bases; junction bases outside the gene matches: 0. The CDR3 sequence is 12 residues long. From germline, CDR1 is MNHEY and CDR2 SMNVEV (reference sequence). In nucleotides, the CDR3 is TGTGCCAGCAGGGACAGGGACACTGAAGCTTTCTTT. Translation gives CASRDRDTEAFF.

Note on this clonotype: This is likely an artifact of a read error, given a far larger clone one base away. The chain has TRBV10-3 and TRBJ1-1; 7 bases map to TRBD1. The length of the CDR3 is 19 residues. CDR1 and CDR2 (germline): ENHRY, SYGVKD. V lost 5 bases to trimming and J lost 0 bases; unmatched junction nucleotides: 18. The CDR3 nucleotides read TGTGCCATCAGTTACCCACACCTGACGAATAGGGGGCTGAACACTGAAGCTTTCTTT. It translates to CAISYPHLTNRGLNTEAFF.

This clonotype has ten or more counts. This chain links TRBV11-2 with TRBJ2-1, with D maybe TRBD1 (6 bases). The germline V gene encodes CDR1 SGHAT and CDR2 FQNNGV. CDR3 length: 16 residues. The ends were cut back, 0 bases at V and 5 bases at J, with 14 bases in the middle. The CDR3 DNA reads TGTGCCAGCAGCTTAGATCTGAAGGGGGTTCACAATGAGCAGTTCTTC. This gives the protein CASSLDLKGVHNEQFF.

In this sample, this clonotype turned up many times. The chain couples TRBV24-1 to TRBJ2-2; no reliable D call. The germline V gene has CDR1 KGHDR and CDR2 SFDVKD. V gave up 2 bases and J gave up 5 bases, with 5 bases separating them. This CDR3 has 13 residues. The CDR3 DNA reads TGTGCCACCAGTGATTCCCATACCGGGGAGCTGTTTTTT. Translated, it gives CATSDSHTGELFF.

This clonotype was detected many times. A read error is possible here, since a much larger clone lies one base away. The chain has TRBV11-3 and TRBJ1-1; perhaps TRBD1 as D (5 bases). The germline V gene has CDR1 SGHNT and CDR2 YENEEA. CDR3 length equals 15 residues. This CDR3 reads CVSSTGTSLNTEAFF. The CDR3 region has the DNA TGTGTCAGCAGCACGGGGACCTCCCTGAACACTGAAGCTTTCTTT.

The rearrangement links TRBV18 to TRBJ2-1; the match to TRBD2 covers 8 bases. This CDR3 region has 15 residues. V shed 3 bases, J shed 9 bases, and the junction held 10 bases outside the gene matches. CDR1 is KGHSH, CDR2 LQKENI, per germline. The CDR3 loop is CASSPPWGLESEQFF. CDR3 nucleotide sequence: TGTGCCAGCTCACCGCCTTGGGGACTAGAGAGTGAGCAGTTCTTC.

This clonotype was observed many times. J is TRBJ2-7 and V is TRBV19; weak D call: TRBD2 (6 bases). CDR1 LNHDA and CDR2 SQIVND come from the germline V gene (reference sequence). The ends were cut back, 8 bases at V and 0 bases at J, with 17 bases in the middle. The CDR3 runs to 15 residues. CDR3 bases: TGTGCCAGTCGCGCCGGGACTGGGAGCTCCTACGAGCAGTACTTC. It translates to CASRAGTGSSYEQYF.

The chain joins TRBV19 to TRBJ1-2; possibly TRBD1 for D (6 bases). CDR1 is LNHDA, CDR2 SQIVND, per germline (reference sequence). The V and J ends lost 0 bases and 11 bases respectively, with 16 bases between them. CDR3 length: 14 amino acids. CDR3 region: CASSIDVSDRGYTF. The CDR3, as DNA: TGTGCCAGTAGTATAGATGTTTCGGACAGAGGGTACACCTTC.

A few counts support this clonotype. The genes are TRBV4-3 and TRBJ2-7; a possible D gene is TRBD2 (5 bases). CDR1 LGHNA and CDR2 YSLEER come from the germline V gene. The CDR3 is 14 amino acids. Trimming took off 1 base at V and 0 bases at J, with 7 bases between the two ends. CDR3 loop: CASSQVLASYEQYF. The CDR3 region has the DNA TGCGCCAGCAGCCAAGTCCTAGCCTCCTACGAGCAGTACTTC.

This clonotype was found once. The V gene is TRBV7-9, the J gene TRBJ2-7, with TRBD2 matching 10 bases. This CDR3 has 14 residues. The germline V gene encodes CDR1 SEHNR and CDR2 FQNEAQ (reference sequence). The V gene end was trimmed by 10 bases and the J gene end by 4 bases; junction bases not matched to a gene: 10. In DNA form, the CDR3 reads TGTGCCACCCAGTCCAGCGGGAGGGAATACGAGCAGTACTTC. This codes for CATQSSGREYEQYF. Complete variable domain (other parts from reference TRBV7-9 and TRBJ2-7): DTGVSQNPRHKITKRGQNVTFRCDPISEHNRLYWYRQTLGQGPEFLTYFQNEAQLEKSRLLSDRFSAERPKGSFSTLEIQRTEQGDSAMYLCATQSSGREYEQYFGPGTRLTVT.

The chain combines TRBV19 with TRBJ1-1, with D unresolved. The V and J ends lost 3 bases and 4 bases respectively, with 9 bases between them. The CDR3 covers 13 residues. In germline, CDR1 is LNHDA, CDR2 SQIVND (reference sequence). CDR3 in DNA: TGTGCCAGTAGTATCCTGGGATCCACTGAAGCTTTCTTT. The encoded protein is CASSILGSTEAFF.

The sample holds many counts of this clonotype. DNA of the CDR3: TGCGCCAGCAGCCTTACTAGCGTCTCTCCTTCGGATACGCAGTATTTT. It codes for CASSLTSVSPSDTQYF. V usage is TRBV4-1 and J usage is TRBJ2-3; 7 nucleotides align to TRBD2. Germline CDR1 reads MGHRA; CDR2 reads YSYEKL. V shed 4 bases and J 6 bases; nucleotides not matched to a gene: 13. The CDR3 is 16 residues long.

This clonotype has a handful of counts. This chain uses TRBV20-1 with TRBJ2-5, with D unclear. Germline assignment: CDR1 DFQATT and CDR2 SNEGSKA (reference sequence). The germline V and J ends were trimmed by 1 base and 5 bases, with 8 bases remaining between them. The CDR3 extends over 12 amino acids. The CDR3, as DNA: TGCAGTGCTAGAGGTGGTAGGGAGACCCAGTACTTC. It specifies CSARGGRETQYF.

The chain couples TRBV5-5 to TRBJ2-7, with D perhaps TRBD1 (5 bases). Trimming took 6 bases from V and 4 from J, leaving 17 bases between them. Germline assignment: CDR1 SGHKS and CDR2 YYEKEE (reference sequence). The CDR3 loop spans 14 amino acids. The CDR3 loop reads CASTPPGRAYEQYF. The CDR3 coding sequence is TGTGCCAGCACTCCTCCGGGCAGGGCATACGAGCAGTACTTC.